A single sample gave rise to the 24 T cell receptor beta chains below, sequenced in a study of CD8+CD57+ T cells in acquired aplastic anemia. All patients picked for sequencing had shown, by flow cytometry, an expansion of CD8+CD57+ cells. The study profiled TCR beta VDJ and CDR3 using genomic DNA as template. TCRdb analysed the reads with MiXCR anew, one entry per CDR3 protein. In the table there are hundreds of thousands of distinct CDR3 sequences, approximately 45% of which are singletons. Source material: sorted CD4+, CD8+, or CD8+CD57+ T cells (not recorded which) from PBMCs. The receptors shown here come from a human donor with aplastic anemia.

This clonotype occurred many times. The rearrangement joins TRBV29-1 to TRBJ2-5; D might be TRBD1 (5 bases). Per germline, CDR1 SQVTM and CDR2 ANQGSEA. This CDR3 comprises 16 residues. V was pared by 1 base and J by 5 bases, with 20 bases between. CDR3 nucleotides: TGCAGCGTTGAAGTCACCGTGACAGCAATGGGGGAGACCCAGTACTTC. Encoded protein: CSVEVTVTAMGETQYF.

Many counts were recorded for this clonotype. The V call is TRBV7-8, the J call TRBJ2-7; D gene uncertain. The CDR3 is 13 amino acids. V lost 1 base to trimming and J lost 3 bases, with 7 bases between them. Germline V gene sequence: CDR1 SGHVS, CDR2 FQNEAQ. The CDR3 region is CASSLELGYEQYF. As DNA, the CDR3 is TGTGCCAGCAGCTTAGAGCTTGGCTACGAGCAGTACTTC. Complete variable domain (other parts from reference TRBV7-8 and TRBJ2-7): GAGVSQSPRYKVAKRGQDVALRCDPISGHVSLFWYQQALGQGPEFLTYFQNEAQLDKSGLPSDRFFAERPEGSVSTLKIQRTQQEDSAVYLCASSLELGYEQYFGPGTRLTVT.

The table lists this clonotype with a few counts. The CDR3 loop reads CASSLSERGAQYF. The CDR3 DNA reads as TGTGCCAGCAGTTTATCGGAGCGGGGCGCGCAGTATTTT. V gene TRBV27 combines with J gene TRBJ2-3, with 7 bases that match TRBD2. This CDR3 has 13 amino acids. In germline, CDR1 is MNHEY, CDR2 SMNVEV (reference sequence). J was trimmed by 10 bases and V by 0 bases; bases with no gene match: 4.

V usage is TRBV20-1 and J usage is TRBJ2-1, with 7 bases matching TRBD1. The germline V gene encodes CDR1 DFQATT and CDR2 SNEGSKA (reference sequence). J was trimmed by 4 bases and V by 0 bases; bases with no gene match: 3. This CDR3 is built from 14 residues. Written as DNA, the CDR3 is TGCAGTGCTAGAGAGATGACAGGGTACAATGAGCAGTTCTTC. It encodes CSAREMTGYNEQFF.

This clonotype appeared many times. The chain joins TRBV13 to TRBJ1-2, with TRBD1 matching 8 bases. Germline V gene lookup returns CDR1 PRHDT and CDR2 FYEKMQ (reference sequence). The CDR3 length is 16 residues. The V segment lost 5 bases and the J segment 1 base; nucleotides outside the gene matches: 9. CDR3 in amino acids: CASSPRTGYLNYGYTF. CDR3 DNA: TGTGCCAGCAGCCCCAGGACAGGGTACCTTAACTATGGCTACACCTTC.

This clonotype showed up many times. This chain connects TRBV9 to TRBJ2-5; maybe TRBD1 (8 bases). This CDR3 spans 15 amino acids. The germline gives CDR1 SGDLS, CDR2 YYNGEE. Trimming pared 6 bases from V and 5 bases from J, leaving 20 bases between. The DNA of the CDR3 is TGTGCCAGCACCACAGGGGGGGGCAGCTTGGAGACCCAGTACTTC. It codes for CASTTGGGSLETQYF.

Ten or more counts support this clonotype. The V and J genes are TRBV6-5 and TRBJ2-7; D is tentatively TRBD1 or TRBD2 (5 bases each). CDR3 length: 13 residues. CDR1 is MNHEY and CDR2 is SVGAGI in the germline V gene. Deletions cut 5 bases from V and 2 bases from J, with 10 bases between. CDR3 sequence reads: CASSPGTTYEQYF. The CDR3 coding sequence is TGTGCCAGCAGTCCCGGGACCACCTACGAGCAGTACTTC.

There are a few counts of this clonotype. The chain has TRBV4-1 and TRBJ1-1; D uncertain. This CDR3 region has 15 residues. Deletions cut 4 bases from V and 2 bases from J, with 14 bases between. Germline V CDR1 and CDR2: MGHRA, YSYEKL. The CDR3 spells CASSPPRSVNTEAFF. CDR3 DNA sequence: TGCGCCAGCAGCCCGCCCCGGAGTGTAAACACTGAAGCTTTCTTT.

This clonotype occurred a few times. The CDR3 region has the DNA TGCGCCAGCAGCCAAGATCTCATGCAGGGGGACCTCTATGGCTACACCTTC. This codes for CASSQDLMQGDLYGYTF. The J gene is TRBJ1-2, the V gene TRBV5-1, with 7 bases matching TRBD1. This CDR3 is 17 amino acids long. CDR1 SGHRS and CDR2 YFSETQ come from the germline V gene. V dropped 4 bases and J dropped 4; count of bases not matched to a gene: 16.

This clonotype showed up just a few times. The chain links TRBV4-1 to TRBJ2-1; TRBD1 matches 12 bases. This CDR3 region has 16 residues. Germline lookup yields CDR1 MGHRA and CDR2 YSYEKL. V shed 2 bases and J 4 bases; nucleotides not matched to a gene: 3. This CDR3 reads CASSQPGQGAYNEQFF. The CDR3 nucleotides are TGCGCCAGCAGCCAACCGGGACAGGGGGCTTACAATGAGCAGTTCTTC.

The rearrangement joins TRBV14 to TRBJ2-7; weak D call: TRBD2 (6 bases). The CDR3 consists of 17 residues. Deletions cut 11 bases from V and 3 bases from J, with 29 bases between. Germline-derived CDR1 and CDR2 are SGHDN and FVKESK. CDR3 DNA: TGTGCCTGGAGTGTGTTTTCGGAGGGGCTGTCGTTCTACGAGCAGTACTTC. This gives the protein CAWSVFSEGLSFYEQYF.

J is TRBJ2-7 and V is TRBV9; 7 bases are a match to TRBD2. The CDR3 consists of 12 residues. Germline assignment: CDR1 SGDLS and CDR2 YYNGEE. The trim removed 4 bases at V and 7 bases at J, leaving 5 bases unmatched. The CDR3 DNA reads TGTGCCAGCAGCCCTTTCGGGGGGGAGCAGTACTTC. It encodes CASSPFGGEQYF.

Turning to this clonotype: Since a much larger clone is just one base distant, this may be a read error. In this CDR3 the conserved last residue, phenylalanine or tryptophan, is missing, so a read error is likely. The chain has TRBV14 and TRBJ2-7, with 7 positions matching TRBD2. Germline values: CDR1 SGHDN, CDR2 FVKESK. The V and J ends lost 3 bases and 3 bases, in that order; junction bases with no gene match: 2. The CDR3 has 13 residues. In DNA form, the CDR3 reads TGTGCCAGCAGCCATGGGGGGGGCTACGAGCAGTACTCC. Amino acid sequence: CASSHGGGYEQYS.

The table lists this clonotype with a count of one. V and J are TRBV20-1 and TRBJ2-5, with D uncertain. Matching the DNA end better, TRBJ2-1 makes the J call doubtful. The length of the CDR3 is 14 residues. The germline V gene has CDR1 DFQATT and CDR2 SNEGSKA (reference sequence). CDR3 in amino acids: CSATPAAGLNEQFF. CDR3 in DNA: TGCAGTGCTACTCCAGCCGCCGGGCTCAATGAGCAGTTCTTC.

A few counts support this clonotype. The CDR3 spells CASRPQTRDRVAGYTF. The CDR3 DNA is TGTGCCAGCAGGCCACAAACCCGGGACAGGGTCGCAGGCTACACCTTC. The chain joins TRBV7-2 to TRBJ1-2; 9 bases match TRBD1. This CDR3 region has 16 residues. Germline-derived CDR1 and CDR2 are SGHTA and FQGNSA. V dropped 6 bases and J dropped 8; count of bases not matched to a gene: 16.

This clonotype has a count of ten or more. CDR3 loop: CASSLAGSPYEQYF. DNA of the CDR3: TGTGCCAGCAGCTTAGCGGGCAGCCCCTACGAGCAGTACTTC. This rearrangement joins TRBV13 to TRBJ2-7, with D hard to call. From germline, CDR1 is PRHDT and CDR2 FYEKMQ (reference sequence). The V end was cut by 1 base, the J end by 2 bases, with 9 bases between. The CDR3 contains 14 residues.

This clonotype was observed a handful of times. The chain carries TRBV6-1 and TRBJ2-7; 10 bases agree with TRBD1. J was trimmed by 2 bases and V by 3 bases; bases with no gene match: 4. CDR3 length equals 15 residues. The germline CDR1 and CDR2 sequences are MNHNS and SASEGT. CDR3: CASSEWDRGTYEQYF. As DNA, the CDR3 is TGTGCCAGCAGTGAGTGGGACAGGGGAACCTACGAGCAGTACTTC.

The chain employs TRBV6-4 and TRBJ2-7; 10 bases align to TRBD1. Per germline, CDR1 MRHNA and CDR2 SNTAGT. The CDR3 extends over 14 amino acids. The trim removed 2 bases at V and 6 bases at J, leaving 4 bases unmatched. CDR3 region: CASSDGTGEREQYF. As DNA, the CDR3 is TGTGCCAGCAGTGACGGGACAGGGGAGCGCGAGCAGTACTTC.

At least ten counts were recorded for this clonotype. The chain couples TRBV12-5 to TRBJ2-1; D is unresolved. The CDR3 length is 11 residues. The germline V and J ends were trimmed by 7 bases and 8 bases, with 9 bases remaining between them. Looked up from germline, CDR1 is LGHNT and CDR2 is FRNRAP. This CDR3 reads CASVGRHEQFF. The CDR3 nucleotides are TGTGCTAGTGTTGGTAGGCATGAGCAGTTCTTC.

The J gene is TRBJ2-2, the V gene TRBV2; 11 bases line up with TRBD1. Trimming cost V 10 bases and J 7 bases; bases outside gene matches: 14. Germline CDR1 reads SNHLY; CDR2 reads FYNNEI. This CDR3 comprises 16 residues. CDR3 nucleotide sequence: TGTGCCACCTGGATGGGGACAGGGGGACGGGTCGGGGAGCTGTTTTTT. Its protein product is CATWMGTGGRVGELFF.

The CDR3 DNA sequence: TGCAGTGCTAGGGTAACAGGTGGCAACGTTCAGTACTTC. Protein sequence: CSARVTGGNVQYF. The V call is TRBV20-1, the J call TRBJ2-4, with D perhaps matching TRBD1 (5 bases). The CDR3 sequence is 13 residues long. V lost 3 bases and J 11 bases, leaving 17 bases between the germline ends. Germline V CDR1 and CDR2: DFQATT, SNEGSKA (reference sequence).

This clonotype was recorded many times. The chain employs TRBV5-6 and TRBJ1-4; the D gene is possibly TRBD1 (5 bases). Trimming cost V 0 bases and J 8 bases, with 5 bases left between them. Germline loops: CDR1 SGHDT, CDR2 YYEEEE. CDR3 length: 12 amino acids. CDR3 nucleotides: TGTGCCAGCAGCTTGGACAGGGAAAAACTGTTTTTT. Protein: CASSLDREKLFF.

For this clonotype: Possible read error: a much larger clone is one base away. The rearrangement uses TRBV12-3 or TRBV12-4 and TRBJ2-7, with D maybe TRBD2 (6 bases). V was trimmed by 6 bases and J by 5 bases, leaving 17 bases between them. The CDR3 runs to 14 residues. CDR3 sequence (DNA): TGTGCCAGCAGCCTTGGAGGGTCACGGCACGAGCAGTACTTC. Its translation: CASSLGGSRHEQYF.

This clonotype was counted a few times. The V and J genes are TRBV27 and TRBJ2-2, with TRBD2 identical over 14 bases. Germline CDR1 MNHEY, CDR2 SMNVEV (reference sequence). V dropped 3 bases and J dropped 1; count of bases not matched to a gene: 4. CDR3 size: 18 residues. The CDR3 bases are TGTGCCAGCAGTTTTGGGACTAGCGGGAGCCGGAACACCGGGGAGCTGTTTTTT. Translated, it gives CASSFGTSGSRNTGELFF.